The 30 T cell receptor beta chains reported below all come from one sample, sequenced in a study of blood T cell repertoires in COVID-19. Data came from immunoSEQ multiplex PCR; TCRdb stores just in-frame clones and leaves some out. Among 150,000 to 200,000 clones, roughly three quarters were seen once, and the ten largest hold around a sixth. The sequencing input was peripheral blood. The receptors derive from a man aged 60-69 years with active or convalescent COVID-19.

J is TRBJ2-3 and V is TRBV7-3, with 9 bases lining up with TRBD2. The CDR3 consists of 16 residues. V trimming: 6 bases; J trimming: 0 bases; junction bases outside the gene matches: 7. Germline-derived CDR1 and CDR2 are SGHTA and FQGTGA. The DNA for the CDR3 is TGTGCCAGCAGTCGGGGGCGGGAGGGTAGCACAGATACGCAGTATTTT. The encoded protein is CASSRGREGSTDTQYF.

This chain uses TRBV6-2 or TRBV6-3 with TRBJ1-1; tentative D call: TRBD1 (6 bases). The V end lost 2 bases, the J end lost 5 bases, and 15 bases lay between the germline ends. The CDR3 extends over 15 amino acids. Germline V gene data show CDR1 as MNHEY and CDR2 as SVGEGT. The CDR3 is CASSYPQGWGTEAFF. CDR3 in DNA: TGTGCCAGCAGTTACCCCCAGGGGTGGGGAACTGAAGCTTTCTTT.

The V call is TRBV24-1, the J call TRBJ2-3; the match to TRBD2 covers 8 bases. Germline loops: CDR1 KGHDR, CDR2 SFDVKD. The CDR3 extends over 15 amino acids. Trimming took 4 bases from V and 3 from J; bases not matched to a gene: 5. The CDR3 region has the DNA TGTGCCACCAGTGAAGTAGCGGGATCTACAGATACGCAGTATTTT. Translating it yields CATSEVAGSTDTQYF.

This chain links TRBV7-2 with TRBJ1-5; D might be TRBD1 (5 bases). This CDR3 has 15 residues. Trimming shortened V by 8 bases and J by 4 bases, and 18 bases separated the two germline ends. From germline, CDR1 is SGHTA and CDR2 FQGNSA. Written as DNA, the CDR3 is TGTGCCAGCTCCCTAAGGTTGACAGCAAATCAGCCCCAGCATTTT. This codes for CASSLRLTANQPQHF.

This clone was detected only once. CDR3 amino acids: CASSLESGGWYEQYF. CDR3 nucleotides: TGTGCCAGCAGCTTGGAGAGTGGGGGCTGGTACGAGCAGTACTTC. The chain couples TRBV5-5 to TRBJ2-7, with D maybe TRBD1 (6 bases). Trimming cost V 0 bases and J 4 bases, with 14 bases left between them. The CDR3 runs to 15 residues. Germline CDR1 reads SGHKS; CDR2 reads YYEKEE (reference sequence).

The chain recombines TRBV7-3 with TRBJ1-1, with D perhaps matching TRBD1 (6 bases). Per germline, CDR1 SGHTA and CDR2 FQGTGA. The V and J ends lost 1 base and 6 bases respectively, with 21 bases between them. The CDR3 loop spans 17 amino acids. The CDR3 protein is CASSLKPTGPLSSEAFF. The DNA for the CDR3 is TGTGCCAGCAGCTTAAAACCGACAGGCCCACTTTCATCTGAAGCTTTCTTT.

The genes are TRBV29-1 and TRBJ2-7; possibly TRBD2 for D (5 bases). V lost 4 bases to trimming and J lost 2 bases, with 9 bases between them. CDR3 length equals 12 residues. The germline V gene has CDR1 SQVTM and CDR2 ANQGSEA. CDR3 protein: CSVARAAYEQYF. CDR3 DNA: TGCAGCGTTGCGAGGGCAGCCTACGAGCAGTACTTC.

J is TRBJ2-7 and V is TRBV11-2; 9 bases agree with TRBD1. V lost 2 bases and J lost 0; bases outside the gene matches: 5. The CDR3 has 16 residues. CDR1 and CDR2 from the germline V gene are SGHAT and FQNNGV. CDR3 DNA sequence: TGTGCCAGCAGCTTATCACAGGGGGCCCCCTCCTACGAGCAGTACTTC. Translating gives CASSLSQGAPSYEQYF.

This clone has just one count. The CDR3 DNA reads as TGTGCCAGCAGCTTAGCGGGGGCGCCGAGCTATGGCTACACCTTC. It codes for CASSLAGAPSYGYTF. V gene TRBV7-2 combines with J gene TRBJ1-2; D is possibly TRBD1 (6 bases). There are 15 residues in the CDR3. V lost 0 bases, J lost 4 bases, and 12 bases lay in between. CDR1 and CDR2 (germline): SGHTA, FQGNSA. Together with reference TRBV7-2 and TRBJ1-2, the CDR3 gives the full variable domain: GAGVSQSPSNKVTEKGKDVELRCDPISGHTALYWYRQSLGQGLEFLIYFQGNSAPDKSGLPSDRFSAERTGGSVSTLTIQRTQQEDSAVYLCASSLAGAPSYGYTFGSGTRLTVV.

The chain uses TRBV6-6 and TRBJ2-7; 8 bases align to TRBD2. Germline CDR1 MNHNY, CDR2 SVGAGI (reference sequence). V lost 5 bases and J lost 5; bases outside the gene matches: 11. CDR3 size: 15 residues. The CDR3 is CASSRGTRATDEQYF. The CDR3 region has the DNA TGTGCCAGCAGTAGAGGGACTAGGGCTACGGACGAGCAGTACTTC.

The rearrangement links TRBV5-1 to TRBJ1-1, with D possibly TRBD1 on 5 matching bases. CDR1 and CDR2 from the germline V gene are SGHRS and YFSETQ. The V end was cut by 0 bases, the J end by 1 base, with 10 bases between. The CDR3 spans 15 residues. The CDR3 loop reads CASSLGPGENTEAFF. The DNA of the CDR3 is TGCGCCAGCAGCTTGGGGCCGGGGGAGAACACTGAAGCTTTCTTT. The full variable domain, completed using reference TRBV5-1 and TRBJ1-1, is KAGVTQTPRYLIKTRGQQVTLSCSPISGHRSVSWYQQTPGQGLQFLFEYFSETQRNKGNFPGRFSGRQFSNSRSEMNVSTLELGDSALYLCASSLGPGENTEAFFGQGTRLTVV.

The V gene is TRBV7-2, the J gene TRBJ2-3; D is possibly TRBD1 (6 bases). The CDR3 sequence is 18 residues long. V lost 2 bases and J 5 bases, leaving 23 bases between the germline ends. Looked up from germline, CDR1 is SGHTA and CDR2 is FQGNSA. CDR3 bases: TGTGCCAGCAGCTTAAGAGGGGGACCGACAAGGGATGGAGATACGCAGTATTTT. Its translation: CASSLRGGPTRDGDTQYF.

The chain is built from TRBV9 and TRBJ2-1; 12 bases fit TRBD2. Trimming removed 3 bases from V and 3 bases from J; junction bases left unmatched: 1. Germline assignment: CDR1 SGDLS and CDR2 YYNGEE. The CDR3 contains 15 residues. The CDR3 spells CASSASGRGYNEQFF. CDR3 DNA sequence: TGTGCCAGCAGCGCTAGCGGGAGGGGCTACAATGAGCAGTTCTTC.

The rearrangement links TRBV28 to TRBJ2-1, with 9 bases matching TRBD2. V shed 5 bases and J 2 bases; nucleotides not matched to a gene: 4. Per germline, CDR1 MDHEN and CDR2 SYDVKM. CDR3 length: 15 amino acids. CDR3 sequence reads: CASSPSGRPYNEQFF. CDR3 coding DNA: TGTGCCAGCAGTCCAAGCGGGAGGCCCTACAATGAGCAGTTCTTC.

This clone was observed once. The chain has TRBV21-1 and TRBJ1-1; TRBD1, the table's D call, lacks a check against the DNA. TRBV21-1 is annotated as a pseudogene. The CDR3 has 15 residues. CDR3 region: CASSKRQDLNTEAFF. DNA for the CDR3: TGTGCCAGCAGCAAGAGACAGGACCTGAACACTGAAGCTTTCTTT.

J is TRBJ2-5 and V is TRBV27; TRBD1 matches at 7 bases. V was pared by 5 bases and J by 5 bases, with 5 bases of the junction left unmatched. Germline CDR1 is MNHEY and CDR2 is SMNVEV (reference sequence). The CDR3 is made up of 13 amino acids. The CDR3 DNA sequence: TGTGCCAGCAGTCCTGCGGACAGGGAGACCCAGTACTTC. Its translation is CASSPADRETQYF.

The CDR3 sequence: CASSQWTGQNSPLHF. For the CDR3, the DNA is TGCGCCAGCAGTCAATGGACAGGTCAAAATTCACCCCTCCACTTT. The V gene is TRBV23-1, the J gene TRBJ1-6, with 7 bases matching TRBD1. TRBV23-1 is noted as an ORF with a role that remains uncertain. The CDR3 has 15 residues. The V and J ends lost 1 base and 7 bases, in that order; junction bases with no gene match: 4.

This chain links TRBV5-4 with TRBJ1-2; 7 bases fit TRBD1. Germline V CDR1 and CDR2: SGHNT, YYREEE (reference sequence). The CDR3 totals 15 residues. The J segment lost 2 bases and the V segment lost 0 bases, leaving 4 bases of the junction unmatched. CDR3 region: CASSLEGGRNYGYTF. CDR3 nucleotide sequence: TGTGCCAGCAGCTTGGAAGGGGGCAGAAACTATGGCTACACCTTC.

The V gene is TRBV23-1, the J gene TRBJ2-6; a possible D gene is TRBD2 (5 bases). TRBV23-1 has ORF status, its function being uncertain. The V and J ends lost 2 bases and 1 base respectively, with 15 bases between them. The CDR3 consists of 18 residues. CDR3 nucleotides: TGCGCCAGCAGTCAAGGCGATAGCGAAAAATCTGGGGCCAACGTCCTGACTTTC. Translated, it gives CASSQGDSEKSGANVLTF.

This chain uses TRBV10-3 with TRBJ1-4, with D possibly matching TRBD1 (6 bases). The V gene's germline CDR1 is ENHRY and CDR2 SYGVKD. The V end was cut by 9 bases, the J end by 4 bases, with 12 bases between. The CDR3 sequence is 13 residues long. The CDR3: CAMSGVLNEKLFF. The CDR3 DNA is TGTGCCATGTCAGGGGTACTTAATGAAAAACTGTTTTTT.

This clone was picked up a small number of times. The chain combines TRBV30 with TRBJ2-6; TRBD2 matches 9 bases. CDR1 and CDR2 from the germline V gene are GTSNPN and SVGIG (reference sequence). V was clipped by 2 bases and J by 1 base; unmatched bases: 3. The CDR3 runs 16 residues. The CDR3 sequence: CAWSFGLASGANVLTF. The CDR3 DNA is TGTGCCTGGAGTTTTGGACTAGCGTCTGGGGCCAACGTCCTGACTTTC.

The rearrangement joins TRBV7-9 to TRBJ2-5; weak D call: TRBD1 (6 bases). Germline-derived CDR1 and CDR2 are SEHNR and FQNEAQ (reference sequence). The CDR3 has 15 residues. The V end lost 1 base, the J end lost 5 bases, and 14 bases lay between the germline ends. The CDR3 region has the DNA TGTGCCAGCAGCTTAGGGGTGGACAGCCTGGAGACCCAGTACTTC. This translates into CASSLGVDSLETQYF.

V gene TRBV18 combines with J gene TRBJ1-1, with 9 bases lining up with TRBD1. The CDR3 has 14 amino acids. CDR1 and CDR2 from the germline V gene are KGHSH and LQKENI. Trimming removed 3 bases from V and 3 bases from J; junction bases left unmatched: 2. The CDR3 region has the DNA TGTGCCAGCTCACCCGGGACAGGGTACACTGAAGCTTTCTTT. Its protein product is CASSPGTGYTEAFF.

The chain has TRBV7-8 and TRBJ1-5; TRBD1 might be the D (5 bases). CDR1 and CDR2 from the germline V gene are SGHVS and FQNEAQ. V was clipped by 3 bases and J by 6 bases, with 12 bases between them. The CDR3 has 14 residues. This chain's CDR3 is CASSLQGRVQPQHF. The CDR3 DNA is TGTGCCAGCAGCTTGCAGGGTCGGGTTCAGCCCCAGCATTTT.

This chain connects TRBV2 to TRBJ1-2, with TRBD1 matching over 9 bases. Germline CDR1 reads SNHLY; CDR2 reads FYNNEI. The CDR3 loop spans 13 amino acids. Unmatched junction bases numbered 9, after V lost 10 bases and J lost 6 bases. This CDR3 reads CATKGQGTNGYTF. CDR3 nucleotides: TGTGCCACCAAGGGACAGGGAACCAATGGCTACACCTTC.

The chain is built from TRBV12-3 or TRBV12-4 and TRBJ1-1, with 7 bases lining up with TRBD1. V was pared by 6 bases and J by 4 bases, with 5 bases of the junction left unmatched. The CDR3 length is 13 residues. The CDR3 DNA reads TGTGCCAGCAGGCATGACAGGGCCACTGAAGCTTTCTTT. This gives the protein CASRHDRATEAFF.

This clone was seen just once. The rearrangement joins TRBV3-1 (or the pseudogene TRBV3-2) to TRBJ1-1; TRBD1 matches at 8 bases. The V gene end was trimmed by 7 bases and the J gene end by 7 bases; junction bases not matched to a gene: 8. There are 13 residues in the CDR3. Germline V gene lookup returns CDR1 LGHDT and CDR2 YNNKEL (reference sequence). The CDR3 spells CASNRQGTYEAFF. CDR3 sequence (DNA): TGTGCCAGCAACCGACAGGGGACCTATGAAGCTTTCTTT.

This chain uses TRBV7-9 with TRBJ2-1; no clear D gene. This CDR3 comprises 19 residues. Germline V gene data show CDR1 as SEHNR and CDR2 as FQNEAQ (reference sequence). V lost 1 base and J 4 bases, leaving 23 bases between the germline ends. The CDR3 region is CASSLESPGVLSYYNEQFF. CDR3 bases: TGTGCCAGCAGCTTAGAAAGCCCTGGAGTTCTATCGTATTACAATGAGCAGTTCTTC.

The J gene is TRBJ2-7, the V gene TRBV4-3; a possible D gene is TRBD2 (6 bases). Germline loops: CDR1 LGHNA, CDR2 YSLEER. CDR3 length: 15 amino acids. V lost 0 bases and J lost 1, with 10 bases in between. CDR3 nucleotides: TGCGCCAGCAGCCAAGAAGGCGGGGTTTCCTACGAGCAGTACTTC. It specifies CASSQEGGVSYEQYF.

This rearrangement joins TRBV4-3 to TRBJ1-2; the match to TRBD1 covers 7 bases. In germline, CDR1 is LGHNA, CDR2 YSLEER. The length of the CDR3 is 16 residues. V lost 3 bases to trimming and J lost 4 bases; unmatched junction nucleotides: 11. The CDR3 nucleotides are TGCGCCAGCAGCCACCTGGGACAGCGGGCCTCCTATGGCTACACCTTC. This translates into CASSHLGQRASYGYTF.